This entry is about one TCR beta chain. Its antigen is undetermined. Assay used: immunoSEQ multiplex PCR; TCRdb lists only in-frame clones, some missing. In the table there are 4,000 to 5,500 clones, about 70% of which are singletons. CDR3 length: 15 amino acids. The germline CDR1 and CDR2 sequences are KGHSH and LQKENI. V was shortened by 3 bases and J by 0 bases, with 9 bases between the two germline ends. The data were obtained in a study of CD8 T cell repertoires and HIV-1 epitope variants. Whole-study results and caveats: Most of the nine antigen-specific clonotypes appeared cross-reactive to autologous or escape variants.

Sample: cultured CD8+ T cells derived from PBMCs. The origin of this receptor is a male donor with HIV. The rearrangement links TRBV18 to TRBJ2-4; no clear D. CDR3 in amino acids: CASSPPQRAKNIQYF. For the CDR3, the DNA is TGTGCCAGCTCACCGCCACAGCGAGCCAAAAACATTCAGTACTTC. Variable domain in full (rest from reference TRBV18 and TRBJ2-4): NAGVMQNPRHLVRRRGQEARLRCSPMKGHSHVYWYRQLPEEGLKFMVYLQKENIIDESGMPKERFSAEFPKEGPSILRIQQVVRGDSAAYFCASSPPQRAKNIQYFGAGTRLSVL.